The T cell receptor beta chain described here comes from a study of T cell responses to AZD1222 COVID-19 vaccine. Profiled with immunoSEQ multiplex PCR; TCRdb holds only in-frame clones, not every one. The table lists roughly 160,000 clones, about 93% of them singletons, with approximately 0.6% in the top ten. The CDR3 has 12 residues. Germline V CDR1 and CDR2: MNHEY, SVGAGI. J gave up 6 bases and V 8 bases, and 2 bases lay outside the gene matches. The sequence came from an adult in good health. Material: peripheral blood, obtained on day 0 of AZD1222 vaccination. The chain recombines TRBV6-5 with TRBJ2-7; 12 bases align to TRBD1. The CDR3 DNA is TGTGCCAGCGGGACAGGGGGCAGCGAGCAGTACTTC. Amino acid sequence: CASGTGGSEQYF.